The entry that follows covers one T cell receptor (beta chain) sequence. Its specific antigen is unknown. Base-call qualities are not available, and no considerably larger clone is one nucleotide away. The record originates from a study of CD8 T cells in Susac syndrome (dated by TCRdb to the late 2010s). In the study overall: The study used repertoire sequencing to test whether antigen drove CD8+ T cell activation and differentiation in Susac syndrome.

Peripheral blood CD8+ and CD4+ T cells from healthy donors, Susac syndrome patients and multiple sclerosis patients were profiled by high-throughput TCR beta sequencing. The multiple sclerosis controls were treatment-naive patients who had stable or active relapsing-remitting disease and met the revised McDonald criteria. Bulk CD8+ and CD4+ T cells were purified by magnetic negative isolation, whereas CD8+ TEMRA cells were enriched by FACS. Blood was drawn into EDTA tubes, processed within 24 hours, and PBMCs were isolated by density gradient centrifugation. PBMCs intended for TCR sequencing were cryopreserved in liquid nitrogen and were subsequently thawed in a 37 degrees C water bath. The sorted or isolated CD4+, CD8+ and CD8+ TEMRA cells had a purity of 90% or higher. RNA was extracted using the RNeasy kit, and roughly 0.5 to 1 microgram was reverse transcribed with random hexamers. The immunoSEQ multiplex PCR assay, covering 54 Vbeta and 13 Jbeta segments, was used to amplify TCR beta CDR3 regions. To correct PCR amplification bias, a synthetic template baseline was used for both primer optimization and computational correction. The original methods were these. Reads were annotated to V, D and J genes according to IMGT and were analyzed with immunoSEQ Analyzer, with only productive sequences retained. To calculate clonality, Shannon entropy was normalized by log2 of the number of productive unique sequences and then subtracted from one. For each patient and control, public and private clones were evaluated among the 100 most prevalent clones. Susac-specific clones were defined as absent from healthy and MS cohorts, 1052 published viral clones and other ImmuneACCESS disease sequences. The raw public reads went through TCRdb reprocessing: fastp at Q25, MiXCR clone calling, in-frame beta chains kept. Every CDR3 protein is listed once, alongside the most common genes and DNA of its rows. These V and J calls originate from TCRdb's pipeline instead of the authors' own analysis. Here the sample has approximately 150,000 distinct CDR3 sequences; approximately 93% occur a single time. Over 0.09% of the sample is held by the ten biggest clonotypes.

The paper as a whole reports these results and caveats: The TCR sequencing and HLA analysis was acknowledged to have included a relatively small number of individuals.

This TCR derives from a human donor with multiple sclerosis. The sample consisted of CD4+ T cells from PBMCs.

The bases are TGTGCCTGGAGTGCGCGGCCAGGCACTGAAGCTTTCTTT. This codes for CAWSARPGTEAFF. Recombination linked TRBV30 to TRBJ1-1; no D segment can be confidently identified. From the germline V gene (reference sequence), CDR1 is GTSNPN and CDR2 is SVGIG. V is shortened by 1 base, J by 4 bases, and the region joining them spans 10 bases. Including cysteine and phenylalanine, the CDR3 has 13 amino acids. The only DNA kept is the CDR3, 39 bases in frame from the first base.